This paragraph reports one T cell receptor beta chain. The data were produced by immunoSEQ multiplex PCR, yet TCRdb's version contains in-frame clones alone and is incomplete. The sample has about 210,000 clones; approximately 85% are singletons. The sample comes from a study of blood T cell repertoires in COVID-19. J lost 11 bases, V lost 3 bases, and 4 bases had no gene match. The germline V gene encodes CDR1 LGHDT and CDR2 YNNKEL (reference sequence). There are 12 residues in the CDR3. The clonotype comes from a woman in her 70s with COVID-19, enrolled during active disease. This chain uses TRBV3-1 (or the pseudogene TRBV3-2) with TRBJ1-1; 9 bases line up with TRBD1. The material sequenced was peripheral blood. The CDR3 DNA reads as TGTGCCAGCAGCCACTCGGGACAGGGCGCTTTCTTT. Translating it yields CASSHSGQGAFF.